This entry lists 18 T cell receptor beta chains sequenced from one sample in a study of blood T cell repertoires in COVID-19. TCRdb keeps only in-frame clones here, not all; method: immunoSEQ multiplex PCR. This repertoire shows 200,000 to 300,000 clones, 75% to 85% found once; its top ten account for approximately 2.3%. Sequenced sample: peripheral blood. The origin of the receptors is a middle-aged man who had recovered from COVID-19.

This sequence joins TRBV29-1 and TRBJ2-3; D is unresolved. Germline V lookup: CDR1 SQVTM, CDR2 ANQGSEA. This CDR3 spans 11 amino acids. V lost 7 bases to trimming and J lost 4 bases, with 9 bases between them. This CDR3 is CSGTRPDTQYF. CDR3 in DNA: TGCAGCGGCACGCGCCCAGATACGCAGTATTTT.

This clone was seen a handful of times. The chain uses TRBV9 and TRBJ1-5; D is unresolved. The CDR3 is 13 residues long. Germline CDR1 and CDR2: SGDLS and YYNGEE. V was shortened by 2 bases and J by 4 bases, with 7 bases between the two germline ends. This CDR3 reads CASSVSPNQPQHF. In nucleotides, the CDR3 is TGTGCCAGCAGCGTTTCCCCAAATCAGCCCCAGCATTTT.

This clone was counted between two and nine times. This CDR3 reads CASGKASGSYEQYF. In DNA form, the CDR3 reads TGTGCCAGCGGCAAGGCTAGCGGCTCCTACGAGCAGTACTTC. The chain employs TRBV7-9 and TRBJ2-7; TRBD2 aligns across 7 bases. The CDR3 is 14 amino acids. In germline, CDR1 is SEHNR, CDR2 FQNEAQ (reference sequence). Trimming took 8 bases from V and 0 from J; bases not matched to a gene: 7.

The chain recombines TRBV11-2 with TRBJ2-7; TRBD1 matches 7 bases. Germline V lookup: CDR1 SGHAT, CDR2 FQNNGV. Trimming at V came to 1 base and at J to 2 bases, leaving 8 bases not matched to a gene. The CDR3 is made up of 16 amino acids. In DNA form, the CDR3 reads TGTGCCAGCAGCTTAGGACAGGGATCCTCGGCCTACGAGCAGTACTTC. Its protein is CASSLGQGSSAYEQYF.

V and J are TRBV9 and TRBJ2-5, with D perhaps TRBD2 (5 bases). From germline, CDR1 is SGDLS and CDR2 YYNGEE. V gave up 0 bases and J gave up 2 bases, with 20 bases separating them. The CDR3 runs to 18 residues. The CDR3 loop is CASSVGLAHFEVQETQYF. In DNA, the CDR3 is TGTGCCAGCAGCGTAGGCCTAGCCCACTTTGAGGTTCAAGAGACCCAGTACTTC.

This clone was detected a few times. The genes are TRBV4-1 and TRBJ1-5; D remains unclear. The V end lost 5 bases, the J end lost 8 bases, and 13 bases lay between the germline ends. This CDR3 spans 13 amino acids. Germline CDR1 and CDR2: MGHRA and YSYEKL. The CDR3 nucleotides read TGCGCCAGCAGCACGGGAGTCGGGAAGCCCCAGCATTTT. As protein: CASSTGVGKPQHF.

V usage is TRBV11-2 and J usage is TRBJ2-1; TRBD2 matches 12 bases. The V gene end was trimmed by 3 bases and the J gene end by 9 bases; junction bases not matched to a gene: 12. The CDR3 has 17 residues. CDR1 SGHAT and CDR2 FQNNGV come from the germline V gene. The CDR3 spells CASSFRPRTSGILEQFF. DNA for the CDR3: TGTGCCAGCAGCTTTCGCCCACGGACTAGCGGGATTCTTGAGCAGTTCTTC.

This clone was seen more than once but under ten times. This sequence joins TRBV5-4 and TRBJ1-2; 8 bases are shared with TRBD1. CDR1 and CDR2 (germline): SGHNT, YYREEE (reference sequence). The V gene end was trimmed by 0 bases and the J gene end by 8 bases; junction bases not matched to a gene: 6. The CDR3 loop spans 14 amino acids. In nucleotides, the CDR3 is TGTGCCAGCAGCTTGGACCGGCAGGGGGCGGGCTACACCTTC. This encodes CASSLDRQGAGYTF.

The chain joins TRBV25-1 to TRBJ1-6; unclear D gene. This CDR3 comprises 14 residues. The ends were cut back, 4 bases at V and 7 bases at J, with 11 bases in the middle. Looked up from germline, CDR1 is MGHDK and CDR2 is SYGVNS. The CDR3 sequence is CASSVAGPNSPLHF. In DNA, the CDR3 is TGTGCCAGCAGTGTGGCGGGTCCAAATTCACCCCTCCACTTT.

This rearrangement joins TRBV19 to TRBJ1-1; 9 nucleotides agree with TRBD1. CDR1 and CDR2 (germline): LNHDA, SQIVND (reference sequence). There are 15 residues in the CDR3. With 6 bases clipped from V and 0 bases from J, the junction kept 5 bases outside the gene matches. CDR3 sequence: CASRTGGGVNTEAFF. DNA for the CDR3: TGTGCCAGTAGGACAGGGGGTGGAGTGAACACTGAAGCTTTCTTT.

The DNA of the CDR3 is TGTGCCAGCAGCCCCCGGGGGGGGAGCAATGAAAAACTGTTTTTT. It encodes CASSPRGGSNEKLFF. The chain joins TRBV9 to TRBJ1-4, with D possibly being TRBD1 (5 bases). The CDR3 is made up of 15 amino acids. The V end was cut by 4 bases, the J end by 5 bases, with 15 bases between. From germline, CDR1 is SGDLS and CDR2 YYNGEE.

The CDR3 region is CASRHRTSGRYEQYF. DNA for the CDR3: TGTGCCAGCAGACATCGGACTAGCGGGCGATACGAGCAGTACTTC. The chain uses TRBV6-5 and TRBJ2-7; 11 nucleotides line up with TRBD2. From germline, CDR1 is MNHEY and CDR2 SVGAGI. The V segment lost 6 bases and the J segment 4 bases; nucleotides outside the gene matches: 8. The CDR3 runs to 15 residues.

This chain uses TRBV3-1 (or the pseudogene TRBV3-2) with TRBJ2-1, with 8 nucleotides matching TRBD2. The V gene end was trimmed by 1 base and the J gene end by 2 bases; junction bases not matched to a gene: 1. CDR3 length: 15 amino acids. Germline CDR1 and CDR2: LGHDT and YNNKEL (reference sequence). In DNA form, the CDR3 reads TGTGCCAGCAGCCAAGGAGCGGGGGCCTACAATGAGCAGTTCTTC. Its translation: CASSQGAGAYNEQFF.

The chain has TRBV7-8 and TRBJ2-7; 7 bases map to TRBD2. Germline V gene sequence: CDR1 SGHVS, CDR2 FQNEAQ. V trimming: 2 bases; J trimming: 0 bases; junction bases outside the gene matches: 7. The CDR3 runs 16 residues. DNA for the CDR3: TGTGCCAGCAGCTTAACGGGCGGGAGAACCTCCTACGAGCAGTACTTC. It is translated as CASSLTGGRTSYEQYF.

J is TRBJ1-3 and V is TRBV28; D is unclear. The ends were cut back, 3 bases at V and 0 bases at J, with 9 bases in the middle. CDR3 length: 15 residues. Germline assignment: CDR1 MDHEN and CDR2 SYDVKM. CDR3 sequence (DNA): TGTGCCAGCAGTTTTGGACTCCTCTCTGGAAACACCATATATTTT. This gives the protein CASSFGLLSGNTIYF.

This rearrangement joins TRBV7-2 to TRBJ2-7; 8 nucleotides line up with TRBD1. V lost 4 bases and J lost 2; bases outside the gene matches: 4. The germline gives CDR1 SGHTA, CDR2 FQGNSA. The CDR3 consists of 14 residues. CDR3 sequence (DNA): TGTGCCAGCAGCTCCGGGACAGGAGCCTACGAGCAGTACTTC. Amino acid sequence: CASSSGTGAYEQYF.

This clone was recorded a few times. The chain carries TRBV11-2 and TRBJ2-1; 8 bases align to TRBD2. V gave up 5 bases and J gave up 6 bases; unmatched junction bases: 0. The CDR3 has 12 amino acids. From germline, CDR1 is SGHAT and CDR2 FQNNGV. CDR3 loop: CASSRGGNEQFF. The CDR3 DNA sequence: TGTGCCAGCAGCCGGGGGGGCAATGAGCAGTTCTTC.

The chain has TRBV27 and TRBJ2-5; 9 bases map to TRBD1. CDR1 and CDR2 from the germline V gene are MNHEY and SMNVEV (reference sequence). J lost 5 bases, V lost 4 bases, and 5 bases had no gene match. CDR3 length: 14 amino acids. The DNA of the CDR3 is TGTGCCAGCAGTTGGGGACAGGGTGCGGAGACCCAGTACTTC. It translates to CASSWGQGAETQYF.